This note documents a single T cell receptor beta chain sequence. The data stem from a study of blood T cell repertoires in COVID-19. CDR1 is MNHEY and CDR2 is SMNVEV in the germline V gene (reference sequence). Trimming removed 2 bases at V and 8 bases at J, with 14 bases between. CDR3 length: 14 amino acids. As handled by the study authors: Scientists estimated how many nucleated cells there were by amplifying reference gene primers. Profiling relied on immunoSEQ multiplex PCR, and the TCRdb table lists in-frame clones only, not all of them. The V and J calls and clone size come from that table; D and trimming were worked out from the DNA. Here the sample spans some 260,000 clones, about 88% being singletons.

The receptor was derived from a woman between 40 and 55 years old who had recovered from COVID-19. Input material: peripheral blood. The genes are TRBV27 and TRBJ2-3, with no clear D. The CDR3 spells CASSLGVLVRTQYF. For the CDR3, the DNA is TGTGCCAGCAGTTTAGGTGTCCTAGTTCGTACGCAGTATTTT.